This T cell receptor beta chain came from a study of control samples from healthy donors and cancer patients. The V end lost 0 bases, the J end lost 10 bases, and 13 bases lay between the germline ends. The CDR3 has 15 amino acids. Germline assignment: CDR1 LGHNA and CDR2 YNFKEQ. TCRdb's copy holds only in-frame clones and misses some; the assay was immunoSEQ multiplex PCR. The sample carries some 89,000 clones, more than 75% recorded once. The source of this sequence is a man aged 25-40 years in good health. Sequencing used blood. V and J are TRBV4-2 and TRBJ1-6; maybe TRBD1 (5 bases). In nucleotides, the CDR3 is TGTGCCAGCAGCCAAGATCTGGGGGATCGGTCACCCCTCCACTTT. Its translation: CASSQDLGDRSPLHF.